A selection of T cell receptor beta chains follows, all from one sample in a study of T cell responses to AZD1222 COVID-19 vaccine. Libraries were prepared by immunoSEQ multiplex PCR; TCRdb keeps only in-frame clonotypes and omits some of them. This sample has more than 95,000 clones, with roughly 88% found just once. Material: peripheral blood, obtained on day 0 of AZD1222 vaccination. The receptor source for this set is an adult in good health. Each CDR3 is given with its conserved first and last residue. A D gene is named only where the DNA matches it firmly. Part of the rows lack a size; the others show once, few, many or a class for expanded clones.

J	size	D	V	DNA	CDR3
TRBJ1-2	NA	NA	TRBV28	TGTGCCAGCGCCGTCAACTATGGCTACACCTTC	CASAVNYGYTF
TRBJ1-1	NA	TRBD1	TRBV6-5	TGTGCCAGCAGTTACGGACAGGGGTACACTGAAGCTTTCTTT	CASSYGQGYTEAFF
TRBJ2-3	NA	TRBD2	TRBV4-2	TGTGCCAGCAGCCGTAGCGGGGGGGCGAGAACAGATACGCAGTATTTT	CASSRSGGARTDTQYF
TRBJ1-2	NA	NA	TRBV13	TGTGCCAGCAGCCCCCCCCGGGTGCGGATGACCTATGGCTACACCTTC	CASSPPRVRMTYGYTF
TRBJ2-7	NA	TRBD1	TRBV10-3	TGTGCCATCAGTGGAACCGGGACAGGGGAAGAGCAGTACTTC	CAISGTGTGEEQYF
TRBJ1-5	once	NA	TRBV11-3	TGTGCCAGCAGCTTACAAGGGGGCAATCAGCCCCAGCATTTT	CASSLQGGNQPQHF
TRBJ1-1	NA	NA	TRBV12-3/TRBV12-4	TGTGCCAGCAGTTCGGACTCAGAAGCTTTCTTT	CASSSDSEAFF
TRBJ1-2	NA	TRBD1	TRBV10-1	TGCGCCAGCAGTATTCGGACAGGCTATGGCTACACCTTC	CASSIRTGYGYTF
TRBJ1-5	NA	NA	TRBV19	TGTGCCAGTAGTATAGCAGGGGCGGGGAGCAATCAGCCCCAGCATTTT	CASSIAGAGSNQPQHF
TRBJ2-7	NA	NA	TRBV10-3	TGTGCCATCAGTGAGGGGTGGGAGCAGTACTTC	CAISEGWEQYF
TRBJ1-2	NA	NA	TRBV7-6	TGTGCCAGCAGCTCCCCCACATCACAGGGCGGGGGCTACACCTTC	CASSSPTSQGGGYTF
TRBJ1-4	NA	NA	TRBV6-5	TGTGCCAGCAGTTACTCGACCGGGGCGGGTGAAAAACTGTTTTTT	CASSYSTGAGEKLFF
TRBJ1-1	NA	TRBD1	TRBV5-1	TGCGCCAGCAGCCTAACGACAGGGTCAGCTTTCTTT	CASSLTTGSAFF
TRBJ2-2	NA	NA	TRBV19	TGTGCCAGTAGTCCCCGACAGTTCGGGGAGCTGTTTTTT	CASSPRQFGELFF
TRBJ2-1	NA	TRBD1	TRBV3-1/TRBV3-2	TGTGCCAGCACTCGACAGGGTCCGTACAATGAGCAGTTCTTC	CASTRQGPYNEQFF
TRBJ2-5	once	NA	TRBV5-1	TGCGCCAGCAGCTTTTTTGGCGGGCAAGAGACCCAGTACTTC	CASSFFGGQETQYF
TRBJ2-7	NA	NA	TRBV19	TGTGCCAGTATTTCGACAGTTTCCTACGAGCAGTACTTC	CASISTVSYEQYF
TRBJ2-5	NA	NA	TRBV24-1	TGTGCCACCAGTGATTTGTTGGCGGGAAGAGAGACCCAGTACTTC	CATSDLLAGRETQYF
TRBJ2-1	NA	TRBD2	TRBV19	TGTGCCAGTAGTATAGGTGGACTAGCGGGGGGGGTTCTCAATGAGCAGTTCTTC	CASSIGGLAGGVLNEQFF
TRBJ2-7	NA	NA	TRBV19	TGTGCCAGTAGCCCCAGTCAGCTATCCCCCTACGAGCAGTACTTC	CASSPSQLSPYEQYF
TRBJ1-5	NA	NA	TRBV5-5	TGTGCCAGCCCCCCGTGGACAGTTTATAGCAATCAGCCCCAGCATTTT	CASPPWTVYSNQPQHF
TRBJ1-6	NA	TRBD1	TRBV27	TGTGCCAGCAGCGCCCAGGGGGCGCGGTCACCCCTCCACTTT	CASSAQGARSPLHF
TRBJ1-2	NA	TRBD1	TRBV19	TGTGCCAGTAGTACCCTGACAGGGAACCTCTATGGCTACACCTTC	CASSTLTGNLYGYTF
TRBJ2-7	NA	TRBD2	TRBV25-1	TGTGCCAGCAGCCTCTCCGGCGGGAGAACCTACGAGCAGTACTTC	CASSLSGGRTYEQYF
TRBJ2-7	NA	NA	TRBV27	TGTGCCAGCAGTTTAATGGGCTACGAGCAGTACTTC	CASSLMGYEQYF
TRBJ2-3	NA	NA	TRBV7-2	TGTGCCAGCAGCTCCGCGTGGGCTAGCGAGGATACGCAGTATTTT	CASSSAWASEDTQYF
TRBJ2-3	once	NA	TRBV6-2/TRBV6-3	TGTGCCAGCAGTTACGAGATCTTTGGCACAGATACGCAGTATTTT	CASSYEIFGTDTQYF
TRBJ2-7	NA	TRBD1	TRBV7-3	TGTGCCAGCAGCTTTACAGGGGAAAACGAGCAGTACTTC	CASSFTGENEQYF
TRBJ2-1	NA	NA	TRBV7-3	TGTGCCAGCAGCTTAGGGCCGGCGAGCTCCTACAATGAGCAGTTCTTC	CASSLGPASSYNEQFF
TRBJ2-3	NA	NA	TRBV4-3	TGCGCCAGCAGCCAAGGGGAGGCTTACACAGATACGCAGTATTTT	CASSQGEAYTDTQYF
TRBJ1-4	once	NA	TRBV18	TGTGCCAGCTCACCGTATGGGCCTTCAGAGGATAATGAAAAACTGTTTTTT	CASSPYGPSEDNEKLFF
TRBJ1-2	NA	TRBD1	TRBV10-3	TGTGCCATCAGGAGGGGGACAGGGGGCGGACCCCATGGCTACACCTTC	CAIRRGTGGGPHGYTF
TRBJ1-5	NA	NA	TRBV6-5	TGTGCCAGCAGACCTTTGGGGCAGGGCGGGGAGCCCCAGCATTTT	CASRPLGQGGEPQHF
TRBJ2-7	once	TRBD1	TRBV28	TGTGCCAGCACACAGGGGCCGAGCTCCTACGAGCAGTACTTC	CASTQGPSSYEQYF
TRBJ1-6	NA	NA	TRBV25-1	TGTGCCAGCAGTGAATTAGTGGGAAATTCACCCCTCCACTTT	CASSELVGNSPLHF
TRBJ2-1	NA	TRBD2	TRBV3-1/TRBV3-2	TGTGCCAGCAGCCAAGATACGGGAGGGTTCAATGAGCAGTTCTTC	CASSQDTGGFNEQFF
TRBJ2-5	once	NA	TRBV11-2	TGTCCACCGGGTATCTCGGAGACCCAGTACTTC	CPPGISETQYF
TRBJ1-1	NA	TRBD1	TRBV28	TGTGCCAGCAGTTCAGGACAGGGGAGGATCACTGAAGCTTTCTTT	CASSSGQGRITEAFF
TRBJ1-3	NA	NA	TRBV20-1	TGCAGTGCTAGAGTCCTCGGATCAACCGATTTT	CSARVLGSTDF
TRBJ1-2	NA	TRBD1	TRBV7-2	TGTGCCAGCAGCCCACAAGACAGGGTGGGCTACACCTTC	CASSPQDRVGYTF
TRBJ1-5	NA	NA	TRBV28	TGTGCCAGCAGTTCGGGCGGTAGCAATCAGCCCCAGCATTTT	CASSSGGSNQPQHF
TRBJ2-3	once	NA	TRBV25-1	TGTGCCAGCGATGCGGGGCCAGATACGCAGTATTTT	CASDAGPDTQYF
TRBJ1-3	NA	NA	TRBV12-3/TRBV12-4	TGTGCCAGCATGTCCCCTGGAAACACCATATATTTT	CASMSPGNTIYF
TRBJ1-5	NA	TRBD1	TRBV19	TGTGCCAGTAGACAGGGGGCCAGCAATCAGCCCCAGCATTTT	CASRQGASNQPQHF
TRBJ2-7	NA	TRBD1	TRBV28	TGTGCCAGCAGACCCCCGAAGGGACAGGGGTCCTACGAGCAGTACTTC	CASRPPKGQGSYEQYF
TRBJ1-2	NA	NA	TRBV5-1	TGCGCCAGCAGCTTGGTCGGCGGTGGCTACACCTTC	CASSLVGGGYTF
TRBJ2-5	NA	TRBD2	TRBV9	TGTGCCAGCAGCCCGGGACTAGCGGGGGGGCGTAAAGAGACCCAGTACTTC	CASSPGLAGGRKETQYF
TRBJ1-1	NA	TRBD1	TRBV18	TGTGCCAGCTCACCAACAACGGGACAGGGGAACACTGAAGCTTTCTTT	CASSPTTGQGNTEAFF
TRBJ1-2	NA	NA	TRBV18	TGTGCCAGCTCACCACCCCTTATCCAGGGAGGATGGGGCTACACCTTC	CASSPPLIQGGWGYTF
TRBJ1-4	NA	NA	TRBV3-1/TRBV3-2	TGTGCCAGCAGCCACAATATATTTTGGGGAACTAATGAAAAACTGTTTTTT	CASSHNIFWGTNEKLFF
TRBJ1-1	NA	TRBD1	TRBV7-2	TGTGCCAGCAGCTTAGGACAGGGGGCTAGGGCTGAAGCTTTCTTT	CASSLGQGARAEAFF
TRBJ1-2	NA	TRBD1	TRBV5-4	TGTGCCAGCAGCTTGGCCGCAGGGGGGGGCTATGGCTACACCTTC	CASSLAAGGGYGYTF
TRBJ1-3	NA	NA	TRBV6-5	TGTGCCAGCAGCCCCTACAGGGCCGGAAACACCATATATTTT	CASSPYRAGNTIYF
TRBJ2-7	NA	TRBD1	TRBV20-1	TGCAGTGCTAGTATGCTGGGGGCAGGGGGCTACGAGCAGTACTTC	CSASMLGAGGYEQYF
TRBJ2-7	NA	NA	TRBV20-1	TGCAGTGCTAGTTTACAGGGATTGCAGTACTTC	CSASLQGLQYF
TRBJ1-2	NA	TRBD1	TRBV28	TGTGCCAGCAGCCTCATAGGACAGGGGAATGGCTACACCTTC	CASSLIGQGNGYTF
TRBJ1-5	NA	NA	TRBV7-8	TGTGCCAGCAGCTTGTCGGGCAGAAATCAGCCCCAGCATTTT	CASSLSGRNQPQHF
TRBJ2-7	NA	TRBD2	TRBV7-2	TGTGCCAGCAGCCCCGGGACTAGCGGGCGTTACGAGCAGTACTTC	CASSPGTSGRYEQYF
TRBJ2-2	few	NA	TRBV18	TGTGCCAGCTCACCAAACAGGGACACCGGGGAGCTGTTTTTT	CASSPNRDTGELFF